The 28 T cell receptor beta chains below all came from one sample that was sequenced in a study of patients and donors after allogeneic stem cell transplantation. TCRdb called the RT-PCR reads again in MiXCR, with one record for every CDR3 protein. The table shows 800,000 to 1,000,000 distinct CDR3 sequences, with roughly 18% occurring only once. The sequenced sample was blood, either unsorted or a sorted T cell fraction (not recorded which). Source of these receptors: a human donor who was either an allogeneic HSCT recipient or a stem cell or donor lymphocyte infusion donor (not recorded which). It is not recorded whose cells these are; they may come from a transplant donor.

This clonotype was seen more than once but under ten times. The rearrangement joins TRBV9 to TRBJ2-2, with TRBD2 matching 7 bases. Germline assignment: CDR1 SGDLS and CDR2 YYNGEE. The ends lost 3 bases at V and 4 bases at J; junction bases unmatched: 3. The CDR3 extends over 14 amino acids. Written as DNA, the CDR3 is TGTGCCAGCAGCGCGACTAGCAGCACCGGGGAGCTGTTTTTT. It yields the protein CASSATSSTGELFF.

The DNA of the CDR3 is TGCAGTGCTAGAACGAACCGCGGGGGGGTTGAAGAGCAGTACTTC. It translates to CSARTNRGGVEEQYF. This chain links TRBV20-1 with TRBJ2-7; 9 positions agree with TRBD2. Germline loops: CDR1 DFQATT, CDR2 SNEGSKA (reference sequence). CDR3 length equals 15 residues. Trimming cost V 2 bases and J 7 bases; bases outside gene matches: 12.

This clonotype appeared a few times. The V call is TRBV28, the J call TRBJ1-2; a weak D match, TRBD1 (6 bases). Per germline, CDR1 MDHEN and CDR2 SYDVKM. V was trimmed by 6 bases and J by 8 bases, leaving 16 bases between them. This CDR3 comprises 13 residues. CDR3 sequence (DNA): TGTGCCAGCAGCCTATCGACAGGTAGAGGCTACACCTTC. Amino acids: CASSLSTGRGYTF.

The V call is TRBV5-4, the J call TRBJ2-1; 14 bases are shared with TRBD2. The CDR3 is 20 residues long. Losses at the gene ends were 3 bases for V and 0 bases for J; bases not matched to a gene: 11. Germline assignment: CDR1 SGHNT and CDR2 YYREEE (reference sequence). The CDR3 protein is CASSSTGTSGRRGSYNEQFF. In nucleotides, the CDR3 is TGTGCCAGCAGCTCGACCGGGACTAGCGGGAGAAGGGGCTCCTACAATGAGCAGTTCTTC.

This clonotype turned up a few times. V gene TRBV10-3 combines with J gene TRBJ1-1, with 11 bases aligning to TRBD1. V lost 7 bases, J lost 1 base, and 11 bases stayed unmatched. Germline CDR1 is ENHRY and CDR2 is SYGVKD. The CDR3 consists of 17 residues. The CDR3 reads CAITDPGQGGTNTEAFF. CDR3 in DNA: TGTGCCATCACCGACCCGGGACAGGGGGGCACGAACACTGAAGCTTTCTTT.

This sequence joins TRBV18 and TRBJ2-3; D is possibly TRBD2 (5 bases). CDR1 and CDR2 from the germline V gene are KGHSH and LQKENI. With 2 bases removed from V and 4 bases from J, the gap between germline ends came to 10 bases. The CDR3 length is 14 residues. DNA of the CDR3: TGTGCCAGCTCACCAAGACGGACTCCAGATACGCAGTATTTT. Amino acid sequence: CASSPRRTPDTQYF.

V gene TRBV11-2 combines with J gene TRBJ1-1; D call uncertain. Germline CDR1 SGHAT, CDR2 FQNNGV. V was pared by 4 bases and J by 4 bases, with 19 bases between. The CDR3 contains 16 residues. DNA of the CDR3: TGTGCCAGCAGCTCCCTCGGCAGCCCCGGAAGCACTGAAGCTTTCTTT. This encodes CASSSLGSPGSTEAFF. Based on the CDR3 plus reference TRBV11-2 and TRBJ1-1, the full variable domain is EAGVAQSPRYKIIEKRQSVAFWCNPISGHATLYWYQQILGQGPKLLIQFQNNGVVDDSQLPKDRFSAERLKGVDSTLKIQPAKLEDSAVYLCASSSLGSPGSTEAFFGQGTRLTVV.

The chain links TRBV5-1 to TRBJ2-6; 9 nucleotides agree with TRBD1. J was trimmed by 3 bases and V by 2 bases; bases with no gene match: 6. The CDR3 is made up of 17 amino acids. Germline V CDR1 and CDR2: SGHRS, YFSETQ. CDR3 sequence reads: CASSLQGAIVGANVLTF. CDR3 DNA: TGCGCCAGCAGCTTACAGGGGGCGATAGTTGGGGCCAACGTCCTGACTTTC.

The chain recombines TRBV19 with TRBJ1-1; D ambiguous. There are 13 residues in the CDR3. Germline V gene lookup returns CDR1 LNHDA and CDR2 SQIVND (reference sequence). Trimming took 3 bases from V and 0 from J, leaving 5 bases between them. CDR3 bases: TGTGCCAGTAGTATTGTAATGAACACTGAAGCTTTCTTT. Translation: CASSIVMNTEAFF.

In its sample, this clonotype was seen a few times. The chain has TRBV29-1 and TRBJ1-1; TRBD1 is a possible D gene (5 bases). Germline V lookup: CDR1 SQVTM, CDR2 ANQGSEA. CDR3 length: 15 residues. V lost 6 bases and J 1 base, leaving 18 bases between the germline ends. CDR3 sequence reads: CSVPGAGGRNTEAFF. The CDR3 coding sequence is TGCAGCGTCCCCGGGGCCGGGGGAAGGAACACTGAAGCTTTCTTT.

This chain connects TRBV4-3 to TRBJ2-1; 11 bases align to TRBD2. This CDR3 spans 16 amino acids. The germline V gene encodes CDR1 LGHNA and CDR2 YSLEER. Germline trimming cut 0 bases from V and 8 bases from J; bases unmatched to any gene: 6. Here the CDR3 reads CASSQDGSGGAYEQFF. In nucleotides, the CDR3 is TGCGCCAGCAGCCAAGATGGTAGCGGGGGGGCCTATGAGCAGTTCTTC.

CDR3 nucleotide sequence: TGTGCCAGTGGGGTCCCGGGAGGGGTCAATGAGCAGTTCTTC. Translation: CASGVPGGVNEQFF. The rearrangement uses TRBV19 and TRBJ2-1; 8 bases are shared with TRBD2. The germline V gene encodes CDR1 LNHDA and CDR2 SQIVND (reference sequence). The CDR3 has 14 amino acids. V was pared by 8 bases and J by 6 bases, with 9 bases of the junction left unmatched.

This clonotype has just a few counts. The chain links TRBV7-9 to TRBJ2-3; possible D gene TRBD1, 6 bases. Between the trimmed V and J ends, which lost 1 base and 3 bases, there was a span of 14 bases. The germline gives CDR1 SEHNR, CDR2 FQNEAQ (reference sequence). The CDR3 contains 16 residues. DNA of the CDR3: TGTGCCAGCAGCTTAGTCCTAGGGGGACCGACAGATACGCAGTATTTT. It specifies CASSLVLGGPTDTQYF.

Only a few counts were recorded for this clonotype. The chain joins TRBV5-6 to TRBJ2-1; the D call may be TRBD1 or TRBD2 (5 bases each). This CDR3 is 13 amino acids long. V gave up 5 bases and J gave up 8 bases, with 14 bases separating them. Germline V gives CDR1 SGHDT, CDR2 YYEEEE. The CDR3, as DNA: TGTGCCAGCAGTGGGGACGGGATCTATGAGCAGTTCTTC. Translation gives CASSGDGIYEQFF.

The genes are TRBV7-9 and TRBJ2-1, with TRBD1 identical over 10 bases. With 1 base clipped from V and 8 bases from J, the junction kept 5 bases outside the gene matches. The CDR3 is 15 residues long. Germline loops: CDR1 SEHNR, CDR2 FQNEAQ (reference sequence). The CDR3 protein is CASSLETGGLYEQFF. The CDR3 bases are TGTGCCAGCAGCTTAGAGACAGGGGGCCTCTATGAGCAGTTCTTC.

This clonotype showed up just a few times. The genes are TRBV12-3 or TRBV12-4 and TRBJ2-7; D may correspond to TRBD1 or TRBD2 (6 bases each). V was shortened by 7 bases and J by 3 bases, with 13 bases between the two germline ends. CDR3 size: 13 residues. CDR3 nucleotides: TGTGCCAGCACCTACGGGGGCGACTACGAGCAGTACTTC. The encoded protein is CASTYGGDYEQYF.

V and J are TRBV6-5 and TRBJ2-1; 7 bases are shared with TRBD1. CDR1 and CDR2 from the germline V gene are MNHEY and SVGAGI. The CDR3 is 12 amino acids. With V trimmed by 7 bases and J by 14 bases, 11 bases remained unmatched. In nucleotides, the CDR3 is TGTGCCAGCACCAATAGGGGGCCAGGAGAGTTCTTC. This gives the protein CASTNRGPGEFF.

CDR3 bases: TGTGCCAGCTCCCCCCTAGAGGGTGGTTACGAGCAGTACTTC. The encoded protein is CASSPLEGGYEQYF. The rearrangement links TRBV18 to TRBJ2-7; TRBD2 is a possible D gene (5 bases). Germline values: CDR1 KGHSH, CDR2 LQKENI. The CDR3 is made up of 14 amino acids. V dropped 6 bases and J dropped 4 bases, with 16 bases sitting between them.

The chain recombines TRBV5-4 with TRBJ2-2, with 8 bases lining up with TRBD1. The germline V gene encodes CDR1 SGHNT and CDR2 YYREEE (reference sequence). The CDR3 totals 16 residues. Trimming took 4 bases from V and 0 from J; bases not matched to a gene: 5. CDR3 sequence: CASSTGQGTNTGELFF. CDR3 nucleotides: TGTGCCAGCAGCACCGGACAGGGCACGAACACCGGGGAGCTGTTTTTT. Filled out from reference TRBV5-4 and TRBJ2-2, the complete variable domain reads ETGVTQSPTHLIKTRGQQVTLRCSSQSGHNTVSWYQQALGQGPQFIFQYYREEENGRGNFPPRFSGLQFPNYSSELNVNALELDDSALYLCASSTGQGTNTGELFFGEGSRLTVL.

The V and J genes are TRBV11-3 and TRBJ1-1, with D possibly being TRBD1 (5 bases). There are 14 residues in the CDR3. Per germline, CDR1 SGHNT and CDR2 YENEEA. Deletions cut 5 bases from V and 1 base from J, with 11 bases between. CDR3 protein: CASSHGHRNTEAFF. The CDR3 nucleotides read TGTGCCAGCAGCCACGGACATCGGAACACTGAAGCTTTCTTT.

Only a few counts were recorded for this clonotype. The rearrangement uses TRBV20-1 and TRBJ1-2, with D possibly being TRBD1 (6 bases). The germline gives CDR1 DFQATT, CDR2 SNEGSKA (reference sequence). The V end was cut by 0 bases, the J end by 2 bases, with 16 bases between. CDR3 size: 16 residues. The CDR3 DNA sequence: TGCAGTGCTAGAGATGTCGGCAGGGGACGAAACTATGGCTACACCTTC. Translation gives CSARDVGRGRNYGYTF.

The chain has TRBV7-9 and TRBJ1-1, with 7 bases aligning to TRBD1. V was pared by 4 bases and J by 4 bases, with 9 bases of the junction left unmatched. Germline V gene data show CDR1 as SEHNR and CDR2 as FQNEAQ (reference sequence). CDR3 length: 15 residues. CDR3 in DNA: TGTGCCAGCAGCTCCTACCGACAGGGCGGCACTGAAGCTTTCTTT. This translates into CASSSYRQGGTEAFF.

This clonotype was seen a few times. The chain's CDR3 is CASSVRTGSDEQFF. Written as DNA, the CDR3 is TGCGCCAGCAGCGTAAGGACAGGGTCAGATGAGCAGTTCTTC. V usage is TRBV5-1 and J usage is TRBJ2-1, with 8 bases lining up with TRBD1. V was clipped by 4 bases and J by 8 bases; unmatched bases: 8. Germline-derived CDR1 and CDR2 are SGHRS and YFSETQ. This CDR3 comprises 14 residues.

The V and J genes are TRBV27 and TRBJ2-1, with D hard to call. The CDR3 is 11 amino acids. Germline V gene lookup returns CDR1 MNHEY and CDR2 SMNVEV (reference sequence). Trimming left V 6 bases short and J 10 bases short, with 10 bases between. The CDR3 spells CASRNPREQFF. The CDR3 coding sequence is TGTGCCAGCAGAAACCCCAGGGAGCAGTTCTTC.

This clonotype has just a few counts. The V and J genes are TRBV29-1 and TRBJ2-1, with TRBD2 matching 8 bases. Trimming at V came to 0 bases and at J to 4 bases, leaving 8 bases not matched to a gene. CDR1 SQVTM and CDR2 ANQGSEA come from the germline V gene. The CDR3 has 16 amino acids. As DNA, the CDR3 is TGCAGCGTTGAAGATTATGAGCGGGGGACGTACAATGAGCAGTTCTTC. Translated: CSVEDYERGTYNEQFF.

The chain employs TRBV24-1 and TRBJ2-1; D may match TRBD1 or TRBD2 (6 bases each). The CDR3 is 12 residues long. The germline CDR1 and CDR2 sequences are KGHDR and SFDVKD. Trimming took off 6 bases at V and 5 bases at J, with 7 bases between the two ends. CDR3 sequence (DNA): TGTGCCACCAGTAGGGGGGACAATGAGCAGTTCTTC. Translated, it gives CATSRGDNEQFF.

This clonotype was counted only a few times. In nucleotides, the CDR3 is TGTGCCAGCAGCAAGGAGGCCTGCCTCTCCTACGAGCAGTACTTC. It codes for CASSKEACLSYEQYF. V and J are TRBV21-1 and TRBJ2-7; TRBD2 reflects the table's D call only, with no check against the DNA. TRBV21-1 is an annotated pseudogene. The CDR3 runs 15 residues.

This clonotype was found a few times. The chain links TRBV10-3 to TRBJ1-2, with 9 nucleotides matching TRBD1. Germline CDR1 and CDR2: ENHRY and SYGVKD. J gave up 6 bases and V 5 bases, and 4 bases lay outside the gene matches. The CDR3 is 13 residues long. The CDR3 is CAISIRDRDGYTF. The CDR3 DNA sequence: TGTGCCATCAGTATCCGGGACAGGGATGGCTACACCTTC.